This T cell receptor beta chain was sequenced for a study of T cell repertoires in cytomegalovirus infection. Study at large: HLA-C-restricted CMV epitopes, recently identified, and well-studied HLA-B-restricted ones were used by the study. Study observations and caveats: The cumulative frequency of public TCR beta families identified carriers of CMV plus the relevant HLA.

The CDR3 totals 14 residues. Germline loops: CDR1 LNHNV, CDR2 YYDKDF (reference sequence). V lost 4 bases, J lost 4 bases, and 11 bases lay in between. A note on this clonotype: The antigen remains unidentified.

TCRdb fed the reads into MiXCR, producing one record per CDR3 protein. The table has nearly 700,000 distinct CDR3 sequences, around 35% seen once. The chain combines TRBV15 with TRBJ2-1; D uncertain. The receptor comes from a human donor in good health (CMV status not recorded). Some clones in this sample may be carry-over from other donors' samples. The specimen was cultured PBMCs, collected from culture after CMV antigen stimulation. CDR3 DNA: TGTGCCACCAGCAAACGGGCGGAGTACAATGAGCAGTTCTTC. Protein: CATSKRAEYNEQFF. The complete variable domain, with remaining parts taken from reference TRBV15 and TRBJ2-1, reads DAMVIQNPRYQVTQFGKPVTLSCSQTLNHNVMYWYQQKSSQAPKLLFHYYDKDFNNEADTPDNFQSRRPNTSFCFLDIRSPGLGDTAMYLCATSKRAEYNEQFFGPGTRLTVL.